Listed below are T cell receptor beta chains from one sample, sequenced in a study of blood T cell repertoires in COVID-19. Assay: immunoSEQ multiplex PCR; the TCRdb copy retains only in-frame clones and omits some. The sample contains roughly 67,000 clones, around 83% of which appear only once. The source material was peripheral blood. Every receptor here comes from a woman aged 60-75 years with acute or convalescent COVID-19. The CDR3 runs from the conserved cysteine through the conserved F or W. D genes are given only for firm matches. Size tells how often a clone was seen (once, few, many) or the class of an expanded clone, and some rows leave it out.

j_call clone_size d_call v_call cdr3_aa cdr3_nt
TRBJ2-3 . TRBD1 TRBV9 CASSADRWASPSTDTQYF TGTGCCAGCAGCGCGGACAGGTGGGCTAGCCCTAGCACAGATACGCAGTATTTT
TRBJ1-2 . TRBD1 TRBV10-3 CAINQGAAGYTF TGTGCCATCAACCAGGGGGCGGCTGGCTACACCTTC
TRBJ2-1 . . TRBV29-1 CSVASLAGSEQFF TGCAGCGTTGCGTCTTTGGCGGGGAGTGAGCAGTTCTTC
TRBJ1-2 . . TRBV12-3/TRBV12-4 CASSFSGTGYTF TGTGCCAGCAGTTTTTCAGGGACAGGCTACACCTTC
TRBJ1-2 . TRBD1 TRBV10-3 CAISNLPGQGSPQFHGYTF TGTGCCATCAGCAATCTACCTGGACAGGGGAGTCCCCAGTTCCATGGCTACACCTTC
TRBJ1-5 few . TRBV7-2 CASSLTRDQPQHF TGTGCCAGCAGCTTAACACGGGATCAGCCCCAGCATTTT
TRBJ2-2 . TRBD2 TRBV5-1 CASSFRASGTGELFF TGCGCCAGCAGCTTTCGAGCTAGCGGGACCGGGGAGCTGTTTTTT
TRBJ1-3 . . TRBV27 CASSYTGGSGNTIYF TGTGCCAGCAGTTATACGGGGGGCTCTGGAAACACCATATATTTT
TRBJ1-5 . . TRBV24-1 CATSDLAPQPQHF TGTGCCACCAGTGATTTGGCGCCCCAGCCCCAGCATTTT
TRBJ2-7 . . TRBV15 CATSSRGAGSLRQYF TGTGCCACCAGCAGCCGGGGGGCCGGTAGCTTGAGGCAGTACTTC
TRBJ1-4 . TRBD1 TRBV9 CASSADPTDRAANEKLFF TGTGCCAGCAGCGCAGATCCCACTGACAGGGCGGCTAATGAAAAACTGTTTTTT
TRBJ2-5 . TRBD1 TRBV6-4 CASIKPTGGSEETQYF TGTGCCAGCATTAAGCCAACAGGGGGCAGTGAAGAGACCCAGTACTTC
TRBJ1-2 . TRBD1 TRBV6-6 CATGDRVSPGYTF TGTGCCACGGGGGACAGGGTCTCACCAGGCTACACCTTC
TRBJ1-2 . TRBD1 TRBV6-5 CASSSGQGKYGYTF TGTGCCAGCAGTTCCGGACAGGGGAAATATGGCTACACCTTC
TRBJ2-1 . TRBD1 TRBV27 CASSFASGTGGNEQFF TGTGCCAGCAGTTTCGCTTCCGGGACAGGAGGTAATGAGCAGTTCTTC
TRBJ1-1 . TRBD1 TRBV5-1 CATGLGQLNTEAFF TGCGCCACCGGACTGGGACAGCTGAACACTGAAGCTTTCTTT
TRBJ2-1 . . TRBV3-1/TRBV3-2 CASSRTKNEQFF TGTGCCAGCAGCCGGACTAAAAATGAGCAGTTCTTC
TRBJ1-2 . TRBD1 TRBV14 CASPDRGLRYTF TGTGCCAGTCCTGACAGGGGGCTACGCTACACCTTC
TRBJ1-1 . . TRBV9 CASSVDSRAEAFF TGTGCCAGCAGCGTAGATAGCCGGGCTGAAGCTTTCTTT
TRBJ2-1 . TRBD2 TRBV4-1 CASSLHPTSGEIF TGCGCCAGCAGCCTACACCCGACTAGCGGGGAAATCTTC
TRBJ2-3 . . TRBV3-1/TRBV3-2 CASSSRGGAGDTQYF TGTGCCAGCAGCTCACGTGGCGGGGCGGGAGATACGCAGTATTTT
TRBJ1-2 . TRBD1 TRBV11-1 CASSASGTGGGYTF TGTGCCAGCAGCGCCTCCGGGACAGGGGGCGGCTACACCTTC
TRBJ2-2 . . TRBV11-2 CASSLDRGLRTGELFF TGTGCCAGCAGCTTAGATAGGGGACTCCGCACCGGGGAGCTGTTTTTT
TRBJ1-2 . . TRBV5-1 CASSLWGREPNYGYTF TGCGCCAGCAGCTTGTGGGGCCGAGAGCCTAACTATGGCTACACCTTC
TRBJ1-3 . . TRBV6-5 CASLTNSGNTIYF TGTGCCAGCCTGACAAACTCTGGAAACACCATATATTTT
TRBJ1-3 once . TRBV18 CASSPNTGNTIYF TGTGCCAGCTCTCCCAACACCGGAAACACCATATATTTT
TRBJ1-3 few . TRBV5-1 CASSLAGEGNTIYF TGCGCCAGCAGCTTGGCGGGGGAGGGAAACACCATATATTTT
TRBJ2-3 . . TRBV6-5 CASRGGRSTDTQYF TGTGCCAGCAGAGGCGGGCGTAGCACAGATACGCAGTATTTT
TRBJ2-1 . TRBD2 TRBV3-1/TRBV3-2 CASSHSERGAYNEQFF TGTGCCAGCAGCCATTCGGAGCGGGGGGCTTACAATGAGCAGTTCTTC
TRBJ1-4 . . TRBV24-1 CATSDPTATNEKLFF TGTGCCACCAGTGACCCAACTGCAACTAATGAAAAACTGTTTTTT
TRBJ1-1 . . TRBV2 CASSEGGRGRNTEAFF TGTGCCAGCAGTGAGGGGGGAAGGGGTAGGAACACTGAAGCTTTCTTT
TRBJ2-1 . TRBD2 TRBV7-2 CASSVGLAGTRNEQFF TGTGCCAGCAGCGTGGGACTAGCGGGGACCAGGAATGAGCAGTTCTTC
TRBJ2-7 . TRBD2 TRBV3-1/TRBV3-2 CASSQGGGSLSSYEQYF TGTGCCAGCAGCCAGGGCGGGGGGTCCCTTAGCTCCTACGAGCAGTACTTC
TRBJ1-6 . . TRBV18 CASSPGARGNSPLHF TGTGCCAGCTCACCGGGGGCCAGGGGTAATTCACCCCTCCACTTT
TRBJ1-5 . . TRBV6-1 CASSENRISNQPQHF TGTGCCAGCAGTGAAAACAGGATTAGCAATCAGCCCCAGCATTTT
TRBJ2-7 once TRBD1 TRBV5-1 CASSSPGQGSHEQYF TGCGCCAGCAGCTCACCGGGACAGGGGAGCCACGAGCAGTACTTC
TRBJ1-1 few TRBD1 TRBV2 CASRGQGNKAFF TGTGCCAGCAGGGGACAGGGTAATAAGGCTTTCTTT
TRBJ1-6 few TRBD1 TRBV10-3 CAISPTGVMGSYNSPLHF TGTGCCATCAGCCCGACAGGGGTAATGGGCTCCTATAATTCACCCCTCCACTTT
TRBJ2-3 . TRBD2 TRBV13 CASSPAPGAGGQDTQYF TGTGCCAGCAGCCCAGCCCCTGGAGCGGGGGGGCAAGATACGCAGTATTTT
TRBJ1-6 . TRBD1 TRBV6-1 CASSEGAGDRGTPLHF TGTGCCAGCAGTGAAGGGGCGGGGGACAGGGGGACACCCCTCCACTTT
TRBJ1-5 . . TRBV30 CAWSFKPAEPQHF TGTGCCTGGAGTTTCAAACCCGCGGAGCCCCAGCATTTT
TRBJ1-6 . . TRBV6-5 CASNTGGNNSPLHF TGTGCCAGCAATACGGGGGGTAATAATTCACCCCTCCACTTT
TRBJ1-6 . . TRBV14 CASSQDPRSPLHF TGTGCCAGCAGCCAAGATCCTCGGTCACCCCTCCACTTT
TRBJ2-3 . TRBD2 TRBV6-4 CASSRLAGTDTQYF TGTGCCAGCAGCAGACTAGCGGGGACAGATACGCAGTATTTT
TRBJ2-1 . TRBD1 TRBV24-1 CATSDLRTGGGNEQFF TGTGCCACCAGTGATTTGAGGACAGGGGGAGGCAATGAGCAGTTCTTC
TRBJ1-1 . . TRBV6-1 CASSEIGVGTEAFF TGTGCCAGCAGTGAAATAGGGGTAGGCACTGAAGCTTTCTTT
TRBJ1-6 . . TRBV5-1 CASSLVSGGNSPLHF TGCGCCAGCAGCTTGGTTTCAGGTGGGAATTCACCCCTCCACTTT
TRBJ1-5 . . TRBV5-6 CASSPGGNQPQHF TGTGCCAGCAGCCCGGGGGGAAATCAGCCCCAGCATTTT
TRBJ1-2 . TRBD1 TRBV15 CATSVAGTGKGYTF TGTGCCACCAGCGTAGCCGGGACAGGGAAGGGCTACACCTTC
TRBJ1-2 . TRBD1 TRBV5-4 CASSLRTGTGWGYGYTF TGTGCCAGCAGCCTCAGAACCGGGACAGGGTGGGGCTATGGCTACACCTTC
TRBJ1-1 . . TRBV19 CASSMREMNTEAFF TGTGCCAGTAGTATGAGGGAAATGAACACTGAAGCTTTCTTT
TRBJ2-7 . . TRBV6-5 CASSKQVYEQYF TGTGCCAGCAGTAAACAGGTCTACGAGCAGTACTTC
TRBJ1-1 . . TRBV11-2 CASSLASRPRENTEAFF TGTGCCAGCAGCTTAGCCAGCCGGCCCAGGGAGAACACTGAAGCTTTCTTT
TRBJ1-2 . TRBD1 TRBV30 CAWIGGDGYTF TGTGCCTGGATAGGGGGCGATGGCTACACCTTC